These 15 T cell receptor beta chains share one sample of origin, sequenced in a study of neurological immune-mediated disorders. TCRdb reprocessed the 5' RACE reads with MiXCR, giving one entry per CDR3 protein. The sample contains approximately 45,000 distinct CDR3 sequences, roughly 13% of which appear only once. Sequenced sample: PBMCs. These receptor sequences come from a female donor in good health.

The CDR3 DNA reads TGTGCCAGCAGCCGGACAGCAACTAATGAAAAACTGTTTTTT. The encoded protein is CASSRTATNEKLFF. This chain links TRBV5-6 with TRBJ1-4, with TRBD1 as a possible D gene (6 bases). The ends were cut back, 4 bases at V and 0 bases at J, with 7 bases in the middle. CDR1 SGHDT and CDR2 YYEEEE come from the germline V gene. This CDR3 is built from 14 residues.

This clonotype was seen many times. The chain carries TRBV6-2 or TRBV6-3 and TRBJ2-1; possibly TRBD2 for D (5 bases). Germline V gene data show CDR1 as MNHEY and CDR2 as SVGEGT. V was shortened by 2 bases and J by 9 bases, with 14 bases between the two germline ends. The length of the CDR3 is 14 residues. In nucleotides, the CDR3 is TGTGCCAGCAGTTACAAACCCGGGGTGGTTGAGCAGTTCTTC. Its protein product is CASSYKPGVVEQFF.

As for this clonotype: With a much larger clone just one base away, this may be a read error. V usage is TRBV11-1 and J usage is TRBJ1-2; D is perhaps TRBD1 (6 bases). The CDR3 consists of 13 residues. V was shortened by 1 base and J by 13 bases, with 16 bases between the two germline ends. Looked up from germline, CDR1 is SGHAT and CDR2 is FQDESV (reference sequence). This CDR3 reads CASSLGRTAGGTF. The CDR3 nucleotides are TGTGCCAGCAGCTTAGGTCGGACAGCGGGGGGCACCTTC.

This clonotype was picked up many times. The CDR3 spells CASSQRDSMYEQYF. The CDR3, as DNA: TGTGCCAGCAGCCAACGGGACAGTATGTACGAGCAGTACTTC. This chain uses TRBV3-1 with TRBJ2-7; 7 positions agree with TRBD1. This CDR3 comprises 14 residues. CDR1 LGHDT and CDR2 YNNKEL come from the germline V gene (reference sequence). Trimming at V came to 2 bases and at J to 4 bases, leaving 5 bases not matched to a gene.

There are many counts of this clonotype. The CDR3 here is CASTRTSAFNEQFF. CDR3 bases: TGTGCCAGCACGCGGACATCGGCGTTTAATGAGCAGTTCTTC. The chain couples TRBV6-1 to TRBJ2-1, with TRBD1 as a possible D gene (5 bases). This CDR3 contains 14 residues. The V gene's germline CDR1 is MNHNS and CDR2 SASEGT. V was shortened by 7 bases and J by 7 bases, with 17 bases between the two germline ends.

The table lists this clonotype with many counts. J is TRBJ1-5 and V is TRBV5-1, with no clear D. The CDR3 sequence is 17 residues long. V was cut by 4 bases and J by 2 bases, with 19 bases left in between. CDR1 is SGHRS, CDR2 YFSETQ, per germline. CDR3 residues: CASSPGPSPGGNQPQHF. In DNA, the CDR3 is TGCGCCAGCAGCCCTGGACCGTCCCCAGGTGGCAATCAGCCCCAGCATTTT.

This chain connects TRBV12-3 or TRBV12-4 to TRBJ1-1; D is ambiguous. The ends were cut back, 6 bases at V and 1 base at J, with 9 bases in the middle. The length of the CDR3 is 13 residues. The CDR3 spells CASRPTGNTEAFF. CDR3 in DNA: TGTGCCAGCAGACCGACGGGGAACACTGAAGCTTTCTTT.

On this clonotype itself: It may be a read error: a sequence one base away is much more abundant. In nucleotides, the CDR3 is TGCGCCAGCAGCTGGCCGGGAGGTCCCTCTGGGACCAACGTCCTGACTTTC. Translated, it gives CASSWPGGPSGTNVLTF. The chain has TRBV5-1 and TRBJ2-6; 7 bases line up with TRBD2. This CDR3 region has 17 residues. CDR1 and CDR2 from the germline V gene are SGHRS and YFSETQ.

This clonotype showed up many times. V usage is TRBV5-5 and J usage is TRBJ2-1; TRBD2 agrees at 12 bases. The germline CDR1 and CDR2 sequences are SGHKS and YYEKEE (reference sequence). Unmatched junction bases numbered 9, after V lost 4 bases and J lost 10 bases. CDR3 length: 15 residues. The CDR3 DNA follows: TGTGCCAGCAGCCACCTAGCGGGGGGGCGAAGGGAGCAGTTCTTC. This sequence encodes CASSHLAGGRREQFF.

The CDR3 region has the DNA TGTGCCAGCTCACCCCCTTTGGCGGGAGTGTCCTACAATGAGCAGTTCTTC. As protein: CASSPPLAGVSYNEQFF. V and J are TRBV18 and TRBJ2-1; 7 positions agree with TRBD2. V shed 3 bases and J 1 base; nucleotides not matched to a gene: 9. The CDR3 covers 17 residues. The germline gives CDR1 KGHSH, CDR2 LQKENI.

The sample holds many counts of this clonotype. The chain recombines TRBV7-2 with TRBJ1-2; TRBD1 agrees at 10 bases. CDR1 and CDR2 (germline): SGHTA, FQGNSA. The CDR3 contains 17 residues. V lost 5 bases to trimming and J lost 4 bases; unmatched junction nucleotides: 13. The CDR3 is CASSTQPGTGDTYGYTF. CDR3 coding DNA: TGTGCCAGCAGCACACAACCCGGGACAGGGGACACCTATGGCTACACCTTC.

This clonotype came up many times. The chain links TRBV5-6 to TRBJ2-4, with TRBD1 matching over 7 bases. The CDR3 runs 15 residues. The ends lost 4 bases at V and 6 bases at J; junction bases unmatched: 10. Germline CDR1 SGHDT, CDR2 YYEEEE. DNA for the CDR3: TGTGCCAGCAGCGGAGCCGGGACAGACCTAAACATTCAGTACTTC. The encoded protein is CASSGAGTDLNIQYF. Using reference TRBV5-6 and TRBJ2-4 for the parts outside the CDR3, the full variable domain is DAGVTQSPTHLIKTRGQQVTLRCSPKSGHDTVSWYQQALGQGPQFIFQYYEEEERQRGNFPDRFSGHQFPNYSSELNVNALLLGDSALYLCASSGAGTDLNIQYFGAGTRLSVL.

This clonotype came up a few times. The chain has TRBV7-9 and TRBJ2-3; 9 nucleotides match TRBD2. J gave up 7 bases and V 1 base, and 9 bases lay outside the gene matches. The CDR3 length is 16 residues. Germline V lookup: CDR1 SEHNR, CDR2 FQNEAQ (reference sequence). The CDR3 coding sequence is TGTGCCAGCAGCTTAGAGAGTAGCGGGAGTTCGAATACGCAGTATTTT. This codes for CASSLESSGSSNTQYF.

This clonotype was seen ten or more times. J is TRBJ1-5 and V is TRBV3-1; D unclear. The CDR3 covers 12 residues. Germline V gene sequence: CDR1 LGHDT, CDR2 YNNKEL (reference sequence). Trimming removed 2 bases from V and 5 bases from J, with 4 bases in between. DNA for the CDR3: TGTGCCAGCAGCCAAAACGATCAGCCCCAGCATTTT. Protein sequence: CASSQNDQPQHF.

At least ten counts were recorded for this clonotype. The gene calls are TRBV18 and TRBJ2-7; either TRBD1 or TRBD2 may fit D (5 bases each). V lost 3 bases and J 6 bases, leaving 15 bases between the germline ends. The CDR3 consists of 14 residues. The germline CDR1 and CDR2 sequences are KGHSH and LQKENI. The CDR3 sequence is CASSPGAGPGEQYF. In nucleotides, the CDR3 is TGTGCCAGCTCACCCGGGGCGGGCCCCGGCGAGCAGTACTTC.